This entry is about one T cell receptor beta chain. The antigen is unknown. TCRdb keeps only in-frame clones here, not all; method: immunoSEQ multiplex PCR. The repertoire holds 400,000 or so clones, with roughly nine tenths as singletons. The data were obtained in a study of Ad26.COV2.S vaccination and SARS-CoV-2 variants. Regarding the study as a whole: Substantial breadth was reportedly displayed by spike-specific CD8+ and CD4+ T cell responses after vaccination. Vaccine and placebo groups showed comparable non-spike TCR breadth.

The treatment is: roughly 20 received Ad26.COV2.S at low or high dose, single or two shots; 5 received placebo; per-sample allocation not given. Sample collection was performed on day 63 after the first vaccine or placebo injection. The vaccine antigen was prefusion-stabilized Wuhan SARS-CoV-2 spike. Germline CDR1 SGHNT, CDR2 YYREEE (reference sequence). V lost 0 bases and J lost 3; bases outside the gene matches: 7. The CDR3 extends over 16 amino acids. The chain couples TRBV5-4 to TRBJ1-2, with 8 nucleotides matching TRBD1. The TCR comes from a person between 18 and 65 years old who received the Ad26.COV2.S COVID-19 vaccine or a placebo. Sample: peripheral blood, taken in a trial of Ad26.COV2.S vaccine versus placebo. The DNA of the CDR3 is TGTGCCAGCAGCTTGGTATCAGGGGGCAACTACTATGGCTACACCTTC. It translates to CASSLVSGGNYYGYTF.